Listed below are T cell receptor beta chains from one sample, sequenced in a study of blood T cells in healthy people across ages. TCRdb ran MiXCR on the 5' RACE reads and lists one entry per CDR3 protein. This table has 1.5 million to 2 million distinct CDR3 sequences, 40% to 55% appearing once. The sample consisted of blood. Receptors were obtained from a woman aged 35 to 49 in good health. Both conserved end residues are part of each CDR3. A D gene is named only where the DNA matches it firmly. Expanded clones are given a class, and other clones once, few, many or no size at all.

CDR3nt: TGTGCCAGCAGTGACTCCGGGACAGCCTATGGCTACACCTTC; CDR3aa: CASSDSGTAYGYTF; j_gene: TRBJ1-2; d_gene: TRBD1; abundance: .; v_gene: TRBV9
CDR3nt: TGCGCCAGCAGCTTGTCCTCGCTATACGAGCAGTACTTC; CDR3aa: CASSLSSLYEQYF; j_gene: TRBJ2-7; d_gene: .; abundance: once; v_gene: TRBV5-1
CDR3nt: TGCAGTGCTAGAGAGACACAGGGGAAGGGCTACACCTTC; CDR3aa: CSARETQGKGYTF; j_gene: TRBJ1-2; d_gene: TRBD1; abundance: few; v_gene: TRBV20-1
CDR3nt: TGTGCCAGCAGCTTAGCCTCAGGCCGCAATCAGCCCCAGCATTTT; CDR3aa: CASSLASGRNQPQHF; j_gene: TRBJ1-5; d_gene: .; abundance: few; v_gene: TRBV7-2
CDR3nt: TGTGCCAGCAGTTTGGTTGTAGGGACAGGTTTGGGTGCGGGGGAGCAGTACTTC; CDR3aa: CASSLVVGTGLGAGEQYF; j_gene: TRBJ2-7; d_gene: TRBD1; abundance: .; v_gene: TRBV12-3/TRBV12-4
CDR3nt: TGTGCCAGCAGTCCGTACAGGGGGAGGAACACTGAAGCTTTCTTT; CDR3aa: CASSPYRGRNTEAFF; j_gene: TRBJ1-1; d_gene: TRBD1; abundance: few; v_gene: TRBV27
CDR3nt: TGTGCCAGTAGGGGACTCGAGGGTGGCTACACCTTC; CDR3aa: CASRGLEGGYTF; j_gene: TRBJ1-2; d_gene: .; abundance: .; v_gene: TRBV19
CDR3nt: TGTGCCAGCAGCTTCGGAGTCGCAAATGAAAAACTGTTTTTT; CDR3aa: CASSFGVANEKLFF; j_gene: TRBJ1-4; d_gene: .; abundance: .; v_gene: TRBV7-9
CDR3nt: TGTGCCGTCAGCAGTAACACCGGGGAGCTGTTTTTT; CDR3aa: CAVSSNTGELFF; j_gene: TRBJ2-2; d_gene: .; abundance: once; v_gene: TRBV10-3
CDR3nt: TGTGCCAGCAGCTTAGAGGTTTTCGGGGGAGGGAGCACAGATACGCAGTATTTT; CDR3aa: CASSLEVFGGGSTDTQYF; j_gene: TRBJ2-3; d_gene: TRBD2; abundance: .; v_gene: TRBV7-8
CDR3nt: TGCAGTGCCCTAGATCGGGTGACAGATACGCAGTATTTT; CDR3aa: CSALDRVTDTQYF; j_gene: TRBJ2-3; d_gene: .; abundance: .; v_gene: TRBV20-1
CDR3nt: TGCAGTGCTAGCCCGGGAGTTAGAAATGAGCAGTTCTTC; CDR3aa: CSASPGVRNEQFF; j_gene: TRBJ2-1; d_gene: .; abundance: few; v_gene: TRBV20-1
CDR3nt: TGTGCCAGCGGCTCGACACGAGAGACCCAGTACTTC; CDR3aa: CASGSTRETQYF; j_gene: TRBJ2-5; d_gene: .; abundance: .; v_gene: TRBV5-6
CDR3nt: TGTGCCAGCAGCTTGGACAACAGGGTTAAGGAAGCTTTCTTT; CDR3aa: CASSLDNRVKEAFF; j_gene: TRBJ1-1; d_gene: .; abundance: .; v_gene: TRBV11-1
CDR3nt: TGCAGTGCTAGAGATCACGACAGGAAAGAGACCCAGTACTTC; CDR3aa: CSARDHDRKETQYF; j_gene: TRBJ2-5; d_gene: .; abundance: .; v_gene: TRBV20-1
CDR3nt: TGTGCCAGCAGTTTCCGGGTCTTGGACGGGCTTAACTATGGCTACACCTTC; CDR3aa: CASSFRVLDGLNYGYTF; j_gene: TRBJ1-2; d_gene: .; abundance: .; v_gene: TRBV27
CDR3nt: TGTGCCAGCAGTTACTCCGCGGGGCGAGAGACCCAGTACTTC; CDR3aa: CASSYSAGRETQYF; j_gene: TRBJ2-5; d_gene: .; abundance: .; v_gene: TRBV6-5
CDR3nt: TGCGCCAGCAGCTTGACAGGGGGCCCCAATCAGCCCCAGCATTTT; CDR3aa: CASSLTGGPNQPQHF; j_gene: TRBJ1-5; d_gene: TRBD1; abundance: few; v_gene: TRBV5-1
CDR3nt: TGCGCCAGCAGATCAGACGAAGAGACCCAGTACTTC; CDR3aa: CASRSDEETQYF; j_gene: TRBJ2-5; d_gene: .; abundance: .; v_gene: TRBV5-1
CDR3nt: TGCAGTGCTAGATCCGACCTCGGGGTAGCGGGGGACCGAGAGACCCAGTACTTC; CDR3aa: CSARSDLGVAGDRETQYF; j_gene: TRBJ2-5; d_gene: TRBD2; abundance: .; v_gene: TRBV20-1
CDR3nt: TGCGCCAGCAGCTTCCTAGGAGAGGGCTACACCTTC; CDR3aa: CASSFLGEGYTF; j_gene: TRBJ1-2; d_gene: .; abundance: few; v_gene: TRBV5-1
CDR3nt: TGTGCCAGCAGCTTAGGGGCAGTCAGCCCGTACGAGCAGTACTTC; CDR3aa: CASSLGAVSPYEQYF; j_gene: TRBJ2-7; d_gene: .; abundance: .; v_gene: TRBV7-2
CDR3nt: TGCAGTGCTAGAGATCAAATGAACACTGAAGCTTTCTTT; CDR3aa: CSARDQMNTEAFF; j_gene: TRBJ1-1; d_gene: .; abundance: once; v_gene: TRBV20-1
CDR3nt: TGTGCCAGCAGCTTAGTATGGGGGGGCGAAGAGACCCAGTACTTC; CDR3aa: CASSLVWGGEETQYF; j_gene: TRBJ2-5; d_gene: .; abundance: .; v_gene: TRBV13
CDR3nt: TGTGCCAGCGGGGGCGGGGGGAATGAGCAGTACTTC; CDR3aa: CASGGGGNEQYF; j_gene: TRBJ2-5; d_gene: TRBD2; abundance: .; v_gene: TRBV12-3/TRBV12-4
CDR3nt: TGCGCCAGCCTCTCCGGACAACACAATGAGCAGTTCTTC; CDR3aa: CASLSGQHNEQFF; j_gene: TRBJ2-1; d_gene: .; abundance: .; v_gene: TRBV10-2
CDR3nt: TGCACCAGCAGGGACAGTGCCTACAATGAGCAGTTCTTC; CDR3aa: CTSRDSAYNEQFF; j_gene: TRBJ2-1; d_gene: TRBD1; abundance: .; v_gene: TRBV5-1
CDR3nt: TGTGCCAGCAGTCCCCCACCCAGGGGCACAGATACGCAGTATTTT; CDR3aa: CASSPPPRGTDTQYF; j_gene: TRBJ2-3; d_gene: .; abundance: .; v_gene: TRBV28
CDR3nt: TGTGCCAGCAGCTTTAGTTCACATCAAGAGACCCAGTACTTC; CDR3aa: CASSFSSHQETQYF; j_gene: TRBJ2-5; d_gene: .; abundance: .; v_gene: TRBV7-2
CDR3nt: TGTGCCAGCAGAAACGTCCGGACAGGAGAGGACTATGGCTACACCTTC; CDR3aa: CASRNVRTGEDYGYTF; j_gene: TRBJ1-2; d_gene: TRBD1; abundance: few; v_gene: TRBV4-2
CDR3nt: TGTGCCAGCAGCTTAGAGGGGGCCACCTCCTACGAGCAGTACTTC; CDR3aa: CASSLEGATSYEQYF; j_gene: TRBJ2-7; d_gene: TRBD1; abundance: few; v_gene: TRBV7-6
CDR3nt: TGTGCCACAAATAGCGCCAAAAACATTCAGTACTTC; CDR3aa: CATNSAKNIQYF; j_gene: TRBJ2-4; d_gene: .; abundance: .; v_gene: TRBV6-5
CDR3nt: TGTGCCAGCAGCGGAAACAGGGGAAGGGTGAGAGAGACCCAGTACTTC; CDR3aa: CASSGNRGRVRETQYF; j_gene: TRBJ2-5; d_gene: TRBD1; abundance: once; v_gene: TRBV7-8
CDR3nt: TGCAGCGTCGACTGGGGGCTGGGGCAAGAGACCCAGTACTTC; CDR3aa: CSVDWGLGQETQYF; j_gene: TRBJ2-5; d_gene: .; abundance: .; v_gene: TRBV29-1
CDR3nt: TGCAGCGCTCGTCTCCGTTCAGATACGCAGTATTTT; CDR3aa: CSARLRSDTQYF; j_gene: TRBJ2-3; d_gene: .; abundance: .; v_gene: TRBV29-1
CDR3nt: TGTGCCAGCAGCCAAAGCTGGGGGGCTACGCAGTATTTT; CDR3aa: CASSQSWGATQYF; j_gene: TRBJ2-3; d_gene: .; abundance: .; v_gene: TRBV11-2
CDR3nt: TGTGCCATTAGACCAGGGGGATCCCACGAGCAGTACTTC; CDR3aa: CAIRPGGSHEQYF; j_gene: TRBJ2-7; d_gene: TRBD1; abundance: few; v_gene: TRBV10-3
CDR3nt: TGCAGTGCTAGGGTACTAGCGGGGGACTACCAAGAGACCCAGTTCTTC; CDR3aa: CSARVLAGDYQETQFF; j_gene: TRBJ2-1; d_gene: TRBD2; abundance: .; v_gene: TRBV20-1
CDR3nt: TGCGCCAGCAGCTTGGAGGGGACGACGTTCGTGAACTATGGCTACACCTTC; CDR3aa: CASSLEGTTFVNYGYTF; j_gene: TRBJ1-2; d_gene: .; abundance: .; v_gene: TRBV5-1
CDR3nt: TGTGCCAGCAGCTCCGGGGACAGGTTCACAGATACGCAGTATTTT; CDR3aa: CASSSGDRFTDTQYF; j_gene: TRBJ2-3; d_gene: TRBD1; abundance: .; v_gene: TRBV7-9
CDR3nt: TGCGCCAGCAGCTTGGCCGACGGAACCTATGGCTACACCTTC; CDR3aa: CASSLADGTYGYTF; j_gene: TRBJ1-2; d_gene: .; abundance: .; v_gene: TRBV5-1
CDR3nt: TGCGCCAGCAGCCAAGTCCGGGACAGGGGGCTCAGCTCTGGAAACACCATATATTTT; CDR3aa: CASSQVRDRGLSSGNTIYF; j_gene: TRBJ1-3; d_gene: TRBD1; abundance: .; v_gene: TRBV4-3
CDR3nt: TGCAGTGCTAGAGGCCGGGACAGGACAAATAACTATGGCTACACCTTC; CDR3aa: CSARGRDRTNNYGYTF; j_gene: TRBJ1-2; d_gene: TRBD1; abundance: .; v_gene: TRBV20-1
CDR3nt: TGTGCCAGCAGCCATGAGAACAGGGGGCGCGGCTACACCTTC; CDR3aa: CASSHENRGRGYTF; j_gene: TRBJ1-2; d_gene: TRBD1; abundance: .; v_gene: TRBV3-1
CDR3nt: TGTGCCACCAGTGCCCCGGATGAAAAACTGTTTTTT; CDR3aa: CATSAPDEKLFF; j_gene: TRBJ1-4; d_gene: .; abundance: .; v_gene: TRBV24-1